Described below is a single T cell receptor (beta chain) sequence and its context. The antigen is not known. The same CDR3 can be traced to other DNA sequences in this sample. Only in-frame clones appear in the TCRdb table, and some are missing; sequencing was by immunoSEQ multiplex PCR. Among more than 65,000 clones listed, approximately 87% were seen once. These data come from a study of graft-versus-host responses after intestinal transplantation. CDR1 and CDR2 (germline): KGHSH, LQKENI. This CDR3 region has 14 residues. The germline V and J ends were trimmed by 2 bases and 2 bases, with 9 bases remaining between them.

The chain has TRBV18 and TRBJ1-1, with D uncertain. The sequence was obtained from a human donor who was the organ donor for an intestinal transplant. The sample in question was unstimulated CD4+ T cells sorted from spleen or lymph node cells, obtained before transplant. The CDR3 sequence: CASSPLGANTEAFF. CDR3 in DNA: TGTGCCAGCTCACCATTGGGAGCTAACACTGAAGCTTTCTTT.